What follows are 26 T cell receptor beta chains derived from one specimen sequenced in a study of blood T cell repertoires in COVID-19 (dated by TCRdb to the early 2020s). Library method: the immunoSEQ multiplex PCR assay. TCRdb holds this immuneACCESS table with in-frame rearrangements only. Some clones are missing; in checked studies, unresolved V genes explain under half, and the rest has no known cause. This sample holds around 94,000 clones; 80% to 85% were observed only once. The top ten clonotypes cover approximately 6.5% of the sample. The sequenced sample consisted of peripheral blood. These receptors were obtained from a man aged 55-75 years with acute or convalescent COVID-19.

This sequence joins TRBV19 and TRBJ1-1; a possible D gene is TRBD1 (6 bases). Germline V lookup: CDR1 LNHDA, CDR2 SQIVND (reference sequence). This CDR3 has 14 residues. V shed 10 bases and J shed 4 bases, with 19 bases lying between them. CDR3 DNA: TGTGCCATCTCCCTCAACAGGGCTGGCACTGAAGCTTTCTTT. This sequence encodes CAISLNRAGTEAFF. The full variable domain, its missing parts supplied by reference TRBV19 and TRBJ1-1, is DGGITQSPKYLFRKEGQNVTLSCEQNLNHDAMYWYRQDPGQGLRLIYYSQIVNDFQKGDIAEGYSVSREKKESFPLTVTSAQKNPTAFYLCAISLNRAGTEAFFGQGTRLTVV.

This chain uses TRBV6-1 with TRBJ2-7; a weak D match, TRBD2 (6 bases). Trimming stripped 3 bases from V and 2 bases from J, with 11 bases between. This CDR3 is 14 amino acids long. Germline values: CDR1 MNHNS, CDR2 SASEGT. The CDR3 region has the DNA TGTGCCAGCAGTGACCTTCCGGGGGCCTACGAGCAGTACTTC. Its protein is CASSDLPGAYEQYF.

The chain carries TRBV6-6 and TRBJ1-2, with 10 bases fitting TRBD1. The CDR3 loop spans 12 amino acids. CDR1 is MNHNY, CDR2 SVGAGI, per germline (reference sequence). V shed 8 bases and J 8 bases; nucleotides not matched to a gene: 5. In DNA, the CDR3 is TGTGCCAGCCTGACAGGGGGCAAAGGCTACACCTTC. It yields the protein CASLTGGKGYTF.

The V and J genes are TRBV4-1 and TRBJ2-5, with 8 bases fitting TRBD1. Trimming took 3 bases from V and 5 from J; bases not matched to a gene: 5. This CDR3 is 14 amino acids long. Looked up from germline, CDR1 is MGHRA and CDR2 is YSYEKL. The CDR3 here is CASSHAGGEETQYF. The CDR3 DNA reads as TGCGCCAGCAGCCATGCAGGGGGCGAGGAGACCCAGTACTTC.

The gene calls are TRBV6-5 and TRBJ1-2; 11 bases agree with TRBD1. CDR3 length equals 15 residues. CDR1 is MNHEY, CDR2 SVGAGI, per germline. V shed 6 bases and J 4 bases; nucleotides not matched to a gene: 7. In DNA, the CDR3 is TGTGCCAGCAGGGACCTGGGACAGGGGGTCTATGGCTACACCTTC. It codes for CASRDLGQGVYGYTF.

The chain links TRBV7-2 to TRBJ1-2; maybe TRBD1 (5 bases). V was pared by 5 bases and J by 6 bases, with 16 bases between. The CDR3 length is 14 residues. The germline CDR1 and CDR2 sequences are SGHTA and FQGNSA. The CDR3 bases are TGTGCCAGCAGCCCTACCCGGGGGGTGAATGGCTACACCTTC. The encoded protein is CASSPTRGVNGYTF.

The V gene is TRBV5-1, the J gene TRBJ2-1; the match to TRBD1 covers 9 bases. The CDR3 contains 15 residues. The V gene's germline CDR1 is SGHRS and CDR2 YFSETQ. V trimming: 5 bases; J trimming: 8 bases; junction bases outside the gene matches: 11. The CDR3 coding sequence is TGCGCCAGCAGTACCGGGACAGGGTATGTGGATGAGCAGTTCTTC. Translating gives CASSTGTGYVDEQFF.

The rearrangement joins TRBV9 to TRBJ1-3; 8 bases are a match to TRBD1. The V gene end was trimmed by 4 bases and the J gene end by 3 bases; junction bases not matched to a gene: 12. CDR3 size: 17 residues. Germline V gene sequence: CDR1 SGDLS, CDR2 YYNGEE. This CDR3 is CASSPRQGLLFGNTIYF. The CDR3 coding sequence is TGTGCCAGCAGCCCCCGACAGGGGCTATTATTTGGAAACACCATATATTTT. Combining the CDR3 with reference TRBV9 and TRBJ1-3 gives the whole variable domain DSGVTQTPKHLITATGQRVTLRCSPRSGDLSVYWYQQSLDQGLQFLIQYYNGEERAKGNILERFSAQQFPDLHSELNLSSLELGDSALYFCASSPRQGLLFGNTIYFGEGSWLTVV.

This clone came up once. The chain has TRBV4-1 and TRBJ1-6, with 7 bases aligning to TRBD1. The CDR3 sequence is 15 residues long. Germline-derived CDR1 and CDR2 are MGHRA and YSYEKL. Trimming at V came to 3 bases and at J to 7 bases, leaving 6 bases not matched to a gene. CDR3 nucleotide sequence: TGCGCCAGCAGCCAGGACAGGCAGTCGAATTCACCCCTCCACTTT. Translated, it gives CASSQDRQSNSPLHF.

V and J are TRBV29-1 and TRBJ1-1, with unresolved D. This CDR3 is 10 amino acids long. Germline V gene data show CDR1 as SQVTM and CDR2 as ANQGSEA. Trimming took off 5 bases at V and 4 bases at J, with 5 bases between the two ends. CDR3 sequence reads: CSVRPTEAFF. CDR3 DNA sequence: TGCAGCGTTCGTCCCACTGAAGCTTTCTTT.

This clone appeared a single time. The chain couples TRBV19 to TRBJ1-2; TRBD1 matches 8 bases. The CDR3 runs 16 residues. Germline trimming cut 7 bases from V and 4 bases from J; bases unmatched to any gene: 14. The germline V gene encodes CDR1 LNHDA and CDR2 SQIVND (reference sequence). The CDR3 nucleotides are TGTGCCAGTACCCCCCAGACAGGGGAGGGAATCTATGGCTACACCTTC. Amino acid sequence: CASTPQTGEGIYGYTF. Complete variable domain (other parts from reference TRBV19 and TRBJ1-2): DGGITQSPKYLFRKEGQNVTLSCEQNLNHDAMYWYRQDPGQGLRLIYYSQIVNDFQKGDIAEGYSVSREKKESFPLTVTSAQKNPTAFYLCASTPQTGEGIYGYTFGSGTRLTVV.

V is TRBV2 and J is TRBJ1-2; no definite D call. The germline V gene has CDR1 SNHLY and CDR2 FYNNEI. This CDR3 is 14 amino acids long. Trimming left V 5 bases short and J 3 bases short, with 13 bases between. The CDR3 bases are TGTGCCAGCAGTCCCCCTGAGGGCTACTATGGCTACACCTTC. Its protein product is CASSPPEGYYGYTF.

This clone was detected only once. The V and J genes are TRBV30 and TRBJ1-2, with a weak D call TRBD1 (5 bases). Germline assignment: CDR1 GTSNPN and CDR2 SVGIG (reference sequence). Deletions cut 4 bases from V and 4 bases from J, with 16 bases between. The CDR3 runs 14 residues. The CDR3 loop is CAWTEGVGTYGYTF. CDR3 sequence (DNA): TGTGCCTGGACGGAAGGGGTTGGTACCTATGGCTACACCTTC.

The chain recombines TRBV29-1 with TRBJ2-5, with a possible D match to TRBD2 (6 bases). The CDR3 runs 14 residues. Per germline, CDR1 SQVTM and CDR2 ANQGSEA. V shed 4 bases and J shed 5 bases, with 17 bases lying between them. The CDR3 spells CSVVDGSEGETQYF. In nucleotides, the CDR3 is TGCAGCGTTGTTGACGGGTCGGAGGGGGAGACCCAGTACTTC.

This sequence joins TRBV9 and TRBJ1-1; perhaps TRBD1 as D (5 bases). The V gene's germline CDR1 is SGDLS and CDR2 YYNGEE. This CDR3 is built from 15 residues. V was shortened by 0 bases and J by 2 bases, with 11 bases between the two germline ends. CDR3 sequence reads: CASSVVVGPNTEAFF. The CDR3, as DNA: TGTGCCAGCAGCGTAGTAGTGGGGCCCAACACTGAAGCTTTCTTT. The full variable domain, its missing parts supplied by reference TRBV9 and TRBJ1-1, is DSGVTQTPKHLITATGQRVTLRCSPRSGDLSVYWYQQSLDQGLQFLIQYYNGEERAKGNILERFSAQQFPDLHSELNLSSLELGDSALYFCASSVVVGPNTEAFFGQGTRLTVV.

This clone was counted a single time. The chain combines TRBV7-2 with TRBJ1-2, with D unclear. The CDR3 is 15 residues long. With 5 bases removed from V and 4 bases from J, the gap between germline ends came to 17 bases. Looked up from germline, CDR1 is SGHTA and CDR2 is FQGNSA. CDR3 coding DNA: TGTGCCAGCAGCCCGAGTGAGGGCCTAGGCTATGGCTACACCTTC. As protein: CASSPSEGLGYGYTF.

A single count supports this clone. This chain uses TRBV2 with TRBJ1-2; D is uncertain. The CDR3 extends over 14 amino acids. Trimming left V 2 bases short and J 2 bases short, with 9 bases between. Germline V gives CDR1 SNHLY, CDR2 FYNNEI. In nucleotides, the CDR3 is TGTGCCAGCAGTGAAAGGGAGTTCAACTATGGCTACACCTTC. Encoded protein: CASSEREFNYGYTF.

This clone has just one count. Here the CDR3 reads CASSVDFRAYEQYF. The CDR3 nucleotides read TGTGCCAGCAGCGTAGACTTCAGGGCCTACGAGCAGTACTTC. The V gene is TRBV9, the J gene TRBJ2-7; tentatively, D is TRBD1 (5 bases). Germline loops: CDR1 SGDLS, CDR2 YYNGEE. The CDR3 has 14 amino acids. Trimming shortened V by 0 bases and J by 2 bases, and 9 bases separated the two germline ends.

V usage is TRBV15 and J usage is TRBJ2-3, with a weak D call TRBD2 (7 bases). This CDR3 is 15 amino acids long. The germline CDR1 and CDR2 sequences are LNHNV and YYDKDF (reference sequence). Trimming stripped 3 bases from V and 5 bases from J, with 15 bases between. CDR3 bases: TGTGCCACCAGCAGGGCAGGGGAGGGGGGAGATACGCAGTATTTT. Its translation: CATSRAGEGGDTQYF.

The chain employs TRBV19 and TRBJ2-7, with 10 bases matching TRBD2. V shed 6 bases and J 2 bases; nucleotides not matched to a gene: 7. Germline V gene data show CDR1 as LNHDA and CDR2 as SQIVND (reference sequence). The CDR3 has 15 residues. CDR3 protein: CASRHSGGPTYEQYF. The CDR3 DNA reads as TGTGCCAGTAGACATAGCGGGGGGCCCACCTACGAGCAGTACTTC. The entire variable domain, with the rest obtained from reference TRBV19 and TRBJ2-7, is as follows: DGGITQSPKYLFRKEGQNVTLSCEQNLNHDAMYWYRQDPGQGLRLIYYSQIVNDFQKGDIAEGYSVSREKKESFPLTVTSAQKNPTAFYLCASRHSGGPTYEQYFGPGTRLTVT.

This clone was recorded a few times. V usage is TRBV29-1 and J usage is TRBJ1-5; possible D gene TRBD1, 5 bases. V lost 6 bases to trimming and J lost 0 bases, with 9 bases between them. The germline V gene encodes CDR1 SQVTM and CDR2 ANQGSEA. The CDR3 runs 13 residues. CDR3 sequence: CSVQGNSNQPQHF. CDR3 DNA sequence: TGCAGCGTGCAGGGAAATAGCAATCAGCCCCAGCATTTT.

The CDR3 sequence: CATSSWTGVYTEAFF. The CDR3 DNA reads as TGTGCCACCAGCAGTTGGACAGGCGTATACACTGAAGCTTTCTTT. The rearrangement joins TRBV15 to TRBJ1-1, with 7 bases aligning to TRBD1. V trimming: 3 bases; J trimming: 3 bases; junction bases outside the gene matches: 7. Germline CDR1 reads LNHNV; CDR2 reads YYDKDF (reference sequence). The CDR3 has 15 residues.

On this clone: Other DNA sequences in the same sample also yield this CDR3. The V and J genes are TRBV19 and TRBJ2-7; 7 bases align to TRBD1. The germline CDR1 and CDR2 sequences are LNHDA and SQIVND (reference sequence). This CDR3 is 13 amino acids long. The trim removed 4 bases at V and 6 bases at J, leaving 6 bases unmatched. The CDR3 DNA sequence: TGTGCCAGTAGTACCAAGACAGGGACCGAGCAGTACTTC. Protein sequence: CASSTKTGTEQYF.

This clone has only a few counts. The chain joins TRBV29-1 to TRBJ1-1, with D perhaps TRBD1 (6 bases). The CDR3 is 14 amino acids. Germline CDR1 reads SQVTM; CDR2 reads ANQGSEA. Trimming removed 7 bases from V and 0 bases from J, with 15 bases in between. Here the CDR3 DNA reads TGCAGCGCAGTCGACAGGCACATGAACACTGAAGCTTTCTTT. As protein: CSAVDRHMNTEAFF. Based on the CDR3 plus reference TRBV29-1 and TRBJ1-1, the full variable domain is SAVISQKPSRDICQRGTSLTIQCQVDSQVTMMFWYRQQPGQSLTLIATANQGSEATYESGFVIDKFPISRPNLTFSTLTVSNMSPEDSSIYLCSAVDRHMNTEAFFGQGTRLTVV.

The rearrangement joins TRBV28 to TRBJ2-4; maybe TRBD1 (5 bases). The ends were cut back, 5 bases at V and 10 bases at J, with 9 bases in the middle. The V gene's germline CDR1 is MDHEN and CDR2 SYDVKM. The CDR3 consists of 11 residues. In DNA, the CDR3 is TGTGCCAGCAGTACCCGACAGATTCAGTACTTC. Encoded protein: CASSTRQIQYF.

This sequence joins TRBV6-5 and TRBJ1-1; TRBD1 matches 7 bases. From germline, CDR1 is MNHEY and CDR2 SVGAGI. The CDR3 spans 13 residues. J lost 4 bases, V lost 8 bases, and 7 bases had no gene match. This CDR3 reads CASQGGLGTEAFF. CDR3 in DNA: TGTGCCAGCCAAGGGGGCCTCGGCACTGAAGCTTTCTTT.